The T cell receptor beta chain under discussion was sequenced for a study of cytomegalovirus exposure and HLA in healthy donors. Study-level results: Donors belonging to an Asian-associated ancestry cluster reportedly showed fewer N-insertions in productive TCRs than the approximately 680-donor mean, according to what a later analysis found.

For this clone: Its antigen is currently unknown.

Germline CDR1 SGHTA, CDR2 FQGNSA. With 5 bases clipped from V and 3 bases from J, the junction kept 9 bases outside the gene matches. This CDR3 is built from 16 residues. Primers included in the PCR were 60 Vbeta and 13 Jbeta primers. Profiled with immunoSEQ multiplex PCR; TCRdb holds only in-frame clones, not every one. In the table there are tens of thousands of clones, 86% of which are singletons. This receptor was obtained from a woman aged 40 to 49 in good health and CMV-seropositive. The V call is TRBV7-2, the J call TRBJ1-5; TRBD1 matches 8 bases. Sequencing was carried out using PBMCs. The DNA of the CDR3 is TGTGCCAGCAGCGCATCTTCAGGGGGCTTCAATCAGCCCCAGCATTTT. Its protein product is CASSASSGGFNQPQHF.